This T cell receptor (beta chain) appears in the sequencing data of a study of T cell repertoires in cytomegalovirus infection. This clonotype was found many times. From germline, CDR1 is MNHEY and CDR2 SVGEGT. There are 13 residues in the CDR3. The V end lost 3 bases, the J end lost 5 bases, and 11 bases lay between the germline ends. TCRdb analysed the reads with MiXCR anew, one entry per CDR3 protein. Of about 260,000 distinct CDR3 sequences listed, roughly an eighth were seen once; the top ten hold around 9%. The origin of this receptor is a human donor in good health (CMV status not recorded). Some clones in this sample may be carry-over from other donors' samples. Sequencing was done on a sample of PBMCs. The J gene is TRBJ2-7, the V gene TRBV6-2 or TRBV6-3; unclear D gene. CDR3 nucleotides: TGTGCCAGCAGTTATAGCCCCCCCAACGAGCAGTACTTC. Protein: CASSYSPPNEQYF.